The next 15 T cell receptor beta chains were all read from a single sample in a study of shared clonotypes between healthy human individuals. Sequencing was performed with immunoSEQ multiplex PCR; in TCRdb, only in-frame clones are kept and a portion is missing. The sample holds 730,000 or so clones, more than 70% seen once. The specimen was memory CD4+ T cells sorted from blood. Subset: CD45RA-negative fraction. Receptor source: a woman between 25 and 40 years old in good health.

The V gene is TRBV10-3, the J gene TRBJ2-7; D possibly uses TRBD1 or TRBD2 (5 bases each). Germline CDR1 reads ENHRY; CDR2 reads SYGVKD. V dropped 0 bases and J dropped 3 bases, with 15 bases sitting between them. The CDR3 runs to 16 residues. Written as DNA, the CDR3 is TGTGCCATCAGTGAGTCGGACATGAGAGGGAGCTACGAGCAGTACTTC. Residues: CAISESDMRGSYEQYF.

This clone was found a few times. The germline gene is not matched at one end of the junction; a read error may be the cause. The rearrangement links TRBV6-4 to TRBJ2-7, with D maybe TRBD1 (5 bases). The length of the CDR3 is 14 residues. Germline-derived CDR1 and CDR2 are MRHNA and SNTAGT. The CDR3, as DNA: TGTGCCAGCAGTTACTCGAAGGGGATCTACGAGCAGTACTTC. Its protein is CASSYSKGIYEQYF.

This clone has only a few counts. The V and J genes are TRBV7-8 and TRBJ2-7, with D tentatively TRBD2 (5 bases). The CDR3 is made up of 15 amino acids. Germline assignment: CDR1 SGHVS and CDR2 FQNEAQ. V was trimmed by 5 bases and J by 0 bases, leaving 14 bases between them. CDR3 sequence (DNA): TGTGCCAGCAGCCCAGCGGCGGGTTACTCCTACGAGCAGTACTTC. As protein: CASSPAAGYSYEQYF.

The chain combines TRBV11-2 with TRBJ1-5; D is ambiguous. The CDR3 is made up of 13 amino acids. Germline V CDR1 and CDR2: SGHAT, FQNNGV. V was trimmed by 6 bases and J by 4 bases, leaving 10 bases between them. The CDR3 sequence: CASSLSRNQPQHF. CDR3 DNA: TGTGCCAGCAGTCTGTCGAGAAATCAGCCCCAGCATTTT. Full variable domain (outside the CDR3, taken from reference TRBV11-2 and TRBJ1-5): EAGVAQSPRYKIIEKRQSVAFWCNPISGHATLYWYQQILGQGPKLLIQFQNNGVVDDSQLPKDRFSAERLKGVDSTLKIQPAKLEDSAVYLCASSLSRNQPQHFGDGTRLSIL.

V usage is TRBV7-9 and J usage is TRBJ2-2; tentative D call: TRBD1 (8 bases). The CDR3 length is 16 residues. With 4 bases removed from V and 3 bases from J, the gap between germline ends came to 15 bases. Germline V gives CDR1 SEHNR, CDR2 FQNEAQ (reference sequence). This CDR3 reads CASSSWTGRDTGELFF. The CDR3 bases are TGTGCCAGCAGCTCCTGGACAGGGAGGGACACCGGGGAGCTGTTTTTT.

A single count supports this clone. The chain recombines TRBV7-9 with TRBJ1-1, with D tentatively TRBD1 (6 bases). The CDR3 sequence is 14 residues long. The germline V gene encodes CDR1 SEHNR and CDR2 FQNEAQ (reference sequence). Trimming took off 3 bases at V and 11 bases at J, with 19 bases between the two ends. The CDR3 region has the DNA TGTGCCAGCAGCTTGACCCCGGGGGACACGCGGGCTTTCTTT. Protein product: CASSLTPGDTRAFF. Supplemented by reference TRBV7-9 and TRBJ1-1, the full variable domain reads DTGVSQNPRHKITKRGQNVTFRCDPISEHNRLYWYRQTLGQGPEFLTYFQNEAQLEKSRLLSDRFSAERPKGSFSTLEIQRTEQGDSAMYLCASSLTPGDTRAFFGQGTRLTVV.

This chain links TRBV27 with TRBJ1-4; a weak D match, TRBD1 (6 bases). This CDR3 is built from 15 residues. The V gene lost 1 base and the J gene lost 10 bases, with 16 bases spanning the gap. The V gene's germline CDR1 is MNHEY and CDR2 SMNVEV (reference sequence). As DNA, the CDR3 is TGTGCCAGCAGTTTATGGGGACAAGACTCTGCAAAACTGTTTTTT. Its protein is CASSLWGQDSAKLFF.

This clone was seen only once. J is TRBJ2-4 and V is TRBV4-1; the D is unclear. Germline CDR1 is MGHRA and CDR2 is YSYEKL. V was shortened by 1 base and J by 3 bases, with 16 bases between the two germline ends. This CDR3 contains 17 residues. The CDR3 here is CASSQGFLGFSKNIQYF. The CDR3 nucleotides read TGCGCCAGCAGCCAAGGCTTCTTGGGTTTTAGCAAAAACATTCAGTACTTC.

The chain links TRBV11-2 to TRBJ2-1; TRBD2 matches at 8 bases. The germline gives CDR1 SGHAT, CDR2 FQNNGV. CDR3 length: 15 residues. J lost 3 bases, V lost 4 bases, and 5 bases had no gene match. CDR3 DNA: TGTGCCAGCAGCTCCTTAGCGGGAATCTACAATGAGCAGTTCTTC. It specifies CASSSLAGIYNEQFF.

The rearrangement joins TRBV2 to TRBJ2-2, with D tentatively TRBD2 (5 bases). CDR1 and CDR2 from the germline V gene are SNHLY and FYNNEI. The CDR3 contains 14 residues. Trimming took 7 bases from V and 3 from J, leaving 12 bases between them. The chain's CDR3 is CASMAAEDTGELFF. The CDR3 region has the DNA TGTGCCAGCATGGCAGCGGAAGACACCGGGGAGCTGTTTTTT. The variable domain in full, with the rest retrieved from reference TRBV2 and TRBJ2-2, is EPEVTQTPSHQVTQMGQEVILRCVPISNHLYFYWYRQILGQKVEFLVSFYNNEISEKSEIFDDQFSVERPDGSNFTLKIRSTKLEDSAMYFCASMAAEDTGELFFGEGSRLTVL.

J is TRBJ2-2 and V is TRBV19; TRBD2 aligns across 11 bases. The junction had 3 bases not matched to a gene; V was cut back by 9 bases and J by 3 bases. Looked up from germline, CDR1 is LNHDA and CDR2 is SQIVND (reference sequence). The CDR3 extends over 14 amino acids. In DNA, the CDR3 is TGTGCCAGCAGACTAGCGGGACACACCGGGGAGCTGTTTTTT. Amino acids: CASRLAGHTGELFF.

The J gene is TRBJ2-2, the V gene TRBV29-1; D is unresolved. The V end was cut by 7 bases, the J end by 4 bases, with 13 bases between. CDR3 length equals 13 residues. Looked up from germline, CDR1 is SQVTM and CDR2 is ANQGSEA. The CDR3 reads CSASRPSTGELFF. CDR3 nucleotide sequence: TGCAGCGCCTCCCGACCGTCCACCGGGGAGCTGTTTTTT.

The CDR3 loop is CASSPEEGGENTQYF. The CDR3 DNA reads TGTGCCAGCAGTCCGGAGGAGGGAGGAGAGAATACGCAGTATTTT. This chain joins TRBV25-1 and TRBJ2-3; D is perhaps TRBD2 (6 bases). The CDR3 covers 15 residues. V lost 5 bases and J 7 bases, leaving 19 bases between the germline ends. Germline assignment: CDR1 MGHDK and CDR2 SYGVNS.

This clone has only a few counts. This chain connects TRBV6-5 to TRBJ2-2, with a possible D match to TRBD2 (5 bases). The CDR3 contains 13 residues. Trimming took 7 bases from V and 7 from J, leaving 13 bases between them. The germline V gene has CDR1 MNHEY and CDR2 SVGAGI. The CDR3 DNA reads as TGTGCCAGCACCAGAGGACTCATCGGGGAGCTGTTTTTT. Residues: CASTRGLIGELFF.

V usage is TRBV29-1 and J usage is TRBJ2-3; 10 positions match TRBD1. The germline gives CDR1 SQVTM, CDR2 ANQGSEA. The CDR3 loop spans 17 amino acids. V gave up 4 bases and J gave up 4 bases; unmatched junction bases: 14. The CDR3 nucleotides read TGCAGCGTTGCACCCGACTGGGGTGGACAGGGGGCAGATACGCAGTATTTT. Protein: CSVAPDWGGQGADTQYF.